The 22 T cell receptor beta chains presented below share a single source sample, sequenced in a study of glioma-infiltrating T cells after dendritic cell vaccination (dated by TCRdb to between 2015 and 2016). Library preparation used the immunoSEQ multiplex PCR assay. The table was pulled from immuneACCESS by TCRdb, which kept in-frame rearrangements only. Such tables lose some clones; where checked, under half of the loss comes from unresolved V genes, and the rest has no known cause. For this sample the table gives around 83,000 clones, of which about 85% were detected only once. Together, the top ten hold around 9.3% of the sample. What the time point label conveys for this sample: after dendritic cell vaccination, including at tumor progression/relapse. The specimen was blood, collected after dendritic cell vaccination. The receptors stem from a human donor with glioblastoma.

Here the CDR3 reads CASSYQGNTGELFF. In nucleotides, the CDR3 is TGTGCCAGCAGTTACCAGGGAAACACCGGGGAGCTGTTTTTT. The chain is built from TRBV6-5 and TRBJ2-2; perhaps TRBD1 as D (5 bases). Germline CDR1 MNHEY, CDR2 SVGAGI. The CDR3 extends over 14 amino acids. The V and J ends lost 2 bases and 2 bases respectively, with 6 bases between them.

The CDR3 DNA is TGTGCCAGCAGTTCCAGGGACAGGGTGGCCGGGGAGCTGTTTTTT. Protein sequence: CASSSRDRVAGELFF. The rearrangement uses TRBV6-5 and TRBJ2-2, with TRBD1 matching over 9 bases. The CDR3 covers 15 residues. V lost 4 bases and J lost 6; bases outside the gene matches: 6. Germline-derived CDR1 and CDR2 are MNHEY and SVGAGI.

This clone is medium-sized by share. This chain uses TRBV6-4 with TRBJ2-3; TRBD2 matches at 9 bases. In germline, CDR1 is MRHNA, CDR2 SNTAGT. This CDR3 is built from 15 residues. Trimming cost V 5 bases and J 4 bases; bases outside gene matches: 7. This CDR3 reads CASSPLAGVPDTQYF. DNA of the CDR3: TGTGCCAGCAGTCCCTTAGCGGGGGTGCCAGATACGCAGTATTTT.

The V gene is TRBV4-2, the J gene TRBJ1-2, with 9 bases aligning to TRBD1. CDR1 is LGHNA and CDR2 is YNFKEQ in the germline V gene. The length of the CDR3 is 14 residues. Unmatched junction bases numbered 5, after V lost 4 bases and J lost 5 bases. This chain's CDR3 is CASSPGGTGYGYTF. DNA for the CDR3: TGTGCCAGCAGCCCTGGCGGGACAGGGTATGGCTACACCTTC.

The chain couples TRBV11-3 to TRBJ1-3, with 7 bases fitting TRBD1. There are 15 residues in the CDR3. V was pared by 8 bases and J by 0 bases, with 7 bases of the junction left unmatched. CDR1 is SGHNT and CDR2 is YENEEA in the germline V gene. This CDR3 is CASRRGRDSGNTIYF. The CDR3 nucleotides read TGTGCCAGCCGCAGGGGGAGAGACTCTGGAAACACCATATATTTT.

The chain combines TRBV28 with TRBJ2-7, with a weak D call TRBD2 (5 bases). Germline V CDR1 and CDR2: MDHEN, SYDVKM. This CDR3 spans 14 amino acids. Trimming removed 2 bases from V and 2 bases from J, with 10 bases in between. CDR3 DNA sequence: TGTGCCAGCAGTTTAGTGCTAGCTGCCTACGAGCAGTACTTC. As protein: CASSLVLAAYEQYF.

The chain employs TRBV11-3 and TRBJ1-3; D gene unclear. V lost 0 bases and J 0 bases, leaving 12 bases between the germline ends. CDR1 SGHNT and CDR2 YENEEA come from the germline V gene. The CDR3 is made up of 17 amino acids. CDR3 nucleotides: TGTGCCAGCAGCTTAGAGTTCGCAGGTATCTCTGGAAACACCATATATTTT. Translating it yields CASSLEFAGISGNTIYF.

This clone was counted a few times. The CDR3 nucleotides are TGTGCCAGCAGCTTAGGAGTCAGGGGGGTGGAGACCCAGTACTTC. Its protein product is CASSLGVRGVETQYF. V is TRBV7-2 and J is TRBJ2-5, with a weak D call TRBD1 (7 bases). With 1 base removed from V and 5 bases from J, the gap between germline ends came to 14 bases. Looked up from germline, CDR1 is SGHTA and CDR2 is FQGNSA. This CDR3 is 15 amino acids long. The whole variable domain, remainder taken from reference TRBV7-2 and TRBJ2-5, is GAGVSQSPSNKVTEKGKDVELRCDPISGHTALYWYRQSLGQGLEFLIYFQGNSAPDKSGLPSDRFSAERTGGSVSTLTIQRTQQEDSAVYLCASSLGVRGVETQYFGPGTRLLVL.

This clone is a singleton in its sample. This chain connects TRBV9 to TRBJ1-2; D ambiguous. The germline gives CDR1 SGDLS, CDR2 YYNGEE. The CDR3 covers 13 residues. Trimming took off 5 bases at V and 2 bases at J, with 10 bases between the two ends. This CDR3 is CASREEGNYGYTF. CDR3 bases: TGTGCCAGCAGGGAGGAAGGGAACTATGGCTACACCTTC.

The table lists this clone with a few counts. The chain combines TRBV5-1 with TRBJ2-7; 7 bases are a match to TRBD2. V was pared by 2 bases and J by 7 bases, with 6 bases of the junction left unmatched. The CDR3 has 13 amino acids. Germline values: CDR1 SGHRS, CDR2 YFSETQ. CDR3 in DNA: TGCGCCAGCAGCTTCTCGGGGGGAGGGGAGCAGTACTTC. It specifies CASSFSGGGEQYF.

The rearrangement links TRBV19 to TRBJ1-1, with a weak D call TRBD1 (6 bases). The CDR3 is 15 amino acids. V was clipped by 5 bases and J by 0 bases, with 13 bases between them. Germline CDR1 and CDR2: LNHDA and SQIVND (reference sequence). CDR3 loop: CASSSQGILNTEAFF. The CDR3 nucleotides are TGTGCCAGTAGTTCTCAGGGGATATTGAACACTGAAGCTTTCTTT.

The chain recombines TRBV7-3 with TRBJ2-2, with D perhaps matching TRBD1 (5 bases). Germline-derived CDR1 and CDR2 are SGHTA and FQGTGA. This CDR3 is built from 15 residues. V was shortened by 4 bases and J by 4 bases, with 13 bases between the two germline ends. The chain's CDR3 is CASSSRVRGTGELFF. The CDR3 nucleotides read TGTGCCAGCAGCTCCAGGGTTAGGGGCACCGGGGAGCTGTTTTTT.

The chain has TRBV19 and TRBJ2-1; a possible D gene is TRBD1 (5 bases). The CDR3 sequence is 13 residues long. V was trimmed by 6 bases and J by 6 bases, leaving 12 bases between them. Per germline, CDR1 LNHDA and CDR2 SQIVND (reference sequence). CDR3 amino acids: CASSDDSINEQFF. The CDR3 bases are TGTGCCAGTAGCGACGACAGTATCAATGAGCAGTTCTTC.

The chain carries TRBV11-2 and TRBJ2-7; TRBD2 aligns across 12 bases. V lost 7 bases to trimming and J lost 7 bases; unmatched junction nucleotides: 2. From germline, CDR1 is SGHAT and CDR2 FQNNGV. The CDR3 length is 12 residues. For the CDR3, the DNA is TGTGCCAGCACCGGACTAGCGGGAGAGCAGTACTTC. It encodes CASTGLAGEQYF.

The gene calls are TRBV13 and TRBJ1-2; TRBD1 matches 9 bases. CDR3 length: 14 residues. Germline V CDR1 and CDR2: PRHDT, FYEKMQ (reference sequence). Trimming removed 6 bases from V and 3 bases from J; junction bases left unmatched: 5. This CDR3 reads CASRNRGPYYGYTF. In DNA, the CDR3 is TGTGCCAGCAGGAACAGGGGGCCGTACTATGGCTACACCTTC.

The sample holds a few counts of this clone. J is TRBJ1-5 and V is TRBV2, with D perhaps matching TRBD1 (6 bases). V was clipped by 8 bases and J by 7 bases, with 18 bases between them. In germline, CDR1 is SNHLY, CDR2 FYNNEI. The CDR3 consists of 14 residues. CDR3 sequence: CASGSAGAEQPQHF. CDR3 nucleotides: TGTGCCAGCGGGTCGGCGGGGGCCGAACAGCCCCAGCATTTT. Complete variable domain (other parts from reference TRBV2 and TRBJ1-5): EPEVTQTPSHQVTQMGQEVILRCVPISNHLYFYWYRQILGQKVEFLVSFYNNEISEKSEIFDDQFSVERPDGSNFTLKIRSTKLEDSAMYFCASGSAGAEQPQHFGDGTRLSIL.

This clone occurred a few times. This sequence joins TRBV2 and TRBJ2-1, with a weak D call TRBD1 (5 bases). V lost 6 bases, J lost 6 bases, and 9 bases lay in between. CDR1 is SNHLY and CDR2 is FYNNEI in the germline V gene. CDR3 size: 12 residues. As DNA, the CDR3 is TGTGCCAGCAGGGGCAGGGTCAATGAGCAGTTCTTC. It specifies CASRGRVNEQFF.

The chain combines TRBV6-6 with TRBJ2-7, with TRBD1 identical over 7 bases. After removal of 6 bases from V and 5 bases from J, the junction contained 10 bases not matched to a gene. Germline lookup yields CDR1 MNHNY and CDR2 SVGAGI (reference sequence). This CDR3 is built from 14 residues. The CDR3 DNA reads TGTGCCAGCAGCTCTAGAGGGGGCCCCGACGAGCAGTACTTC. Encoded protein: CASSSRGGPDEQYF.

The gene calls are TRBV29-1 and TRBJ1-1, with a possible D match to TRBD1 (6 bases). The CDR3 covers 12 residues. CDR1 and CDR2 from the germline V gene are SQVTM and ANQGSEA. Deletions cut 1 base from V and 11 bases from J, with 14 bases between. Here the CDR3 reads CSVEAEGVLAFF. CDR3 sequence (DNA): TGCAGCGTTGAAGCAGAGGGGGTTCTGGCTTTCTTT.

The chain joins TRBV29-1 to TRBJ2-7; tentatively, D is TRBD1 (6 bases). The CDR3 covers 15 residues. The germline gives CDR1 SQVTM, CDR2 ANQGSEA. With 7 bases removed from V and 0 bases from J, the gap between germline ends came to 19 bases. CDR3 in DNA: TGCAGCGCTGCACGGGACACCGTTAGCTCCTACGAGCAGTACTTC. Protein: CSAARDTVSSYEQYF.

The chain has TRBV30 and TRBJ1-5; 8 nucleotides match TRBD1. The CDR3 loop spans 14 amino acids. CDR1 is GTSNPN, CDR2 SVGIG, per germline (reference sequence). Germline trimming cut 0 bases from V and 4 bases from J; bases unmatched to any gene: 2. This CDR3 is CAWSVQGGNQPQHF. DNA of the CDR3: TGTGCCTGGAGTGTACAGGGGGGAAATCAGCCCCAGCATTTT.

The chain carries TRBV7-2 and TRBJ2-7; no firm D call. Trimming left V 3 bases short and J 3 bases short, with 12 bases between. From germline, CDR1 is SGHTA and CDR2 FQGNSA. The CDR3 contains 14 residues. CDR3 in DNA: TGTGCCAGCAGCTTTTTGGGCGCTGGCTACGAGCAGTACTTC. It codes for CASSFLGAGYEQYF.